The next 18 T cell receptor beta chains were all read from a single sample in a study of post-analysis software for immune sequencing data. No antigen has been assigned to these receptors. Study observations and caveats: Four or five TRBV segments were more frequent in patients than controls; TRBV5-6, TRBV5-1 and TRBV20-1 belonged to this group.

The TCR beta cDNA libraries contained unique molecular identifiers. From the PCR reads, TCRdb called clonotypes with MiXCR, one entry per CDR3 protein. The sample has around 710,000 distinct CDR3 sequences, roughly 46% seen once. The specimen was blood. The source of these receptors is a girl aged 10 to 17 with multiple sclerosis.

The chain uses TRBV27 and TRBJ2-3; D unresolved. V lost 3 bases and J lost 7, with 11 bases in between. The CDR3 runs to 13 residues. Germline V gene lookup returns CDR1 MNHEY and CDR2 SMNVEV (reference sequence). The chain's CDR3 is CASSFGPGNTQYF. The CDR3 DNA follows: TGTGCCAGCAGTTTCGGCCCAGGCAATACGCAGTATTTT.

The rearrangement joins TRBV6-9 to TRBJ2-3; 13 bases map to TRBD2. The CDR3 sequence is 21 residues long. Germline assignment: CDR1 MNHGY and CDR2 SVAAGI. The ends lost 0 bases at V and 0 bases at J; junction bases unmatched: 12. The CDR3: CASSYSIPQGLAGSSTDTQYF. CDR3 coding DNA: TGTGCCAGCAGTTATTCAATCCCACAGGGACTAGCGGGATCTAGCACAGATACGCAGTATTTT.

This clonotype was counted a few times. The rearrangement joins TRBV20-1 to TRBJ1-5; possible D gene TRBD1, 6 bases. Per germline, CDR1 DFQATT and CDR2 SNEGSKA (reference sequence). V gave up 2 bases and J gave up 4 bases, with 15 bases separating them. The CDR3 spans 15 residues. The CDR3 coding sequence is TGCAGTGCTAGAAACGGACAGCTTCGAAATCAGCCCCAGCATTTT. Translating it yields CSARNGQLRNQPQHF.

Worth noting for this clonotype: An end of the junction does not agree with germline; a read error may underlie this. CDR3: CVSSLEGNLFYEQYF. The CDR3 bases are TGTGTCAGCAGCTTAGAGGGGAATCTTTTCTACGAGCAGTACTTC. This chain connects TRBV7-2 to TRBJ2-5; the D gene could be TRBD1 or TRBD2 (5 bases each). The J call could be wrong; TRBJ2-7 is a better fit for the DNA end. Germline CDR1 SGHTA, CDR2 FQGNSA. This CDR3 is built from 15 residues.

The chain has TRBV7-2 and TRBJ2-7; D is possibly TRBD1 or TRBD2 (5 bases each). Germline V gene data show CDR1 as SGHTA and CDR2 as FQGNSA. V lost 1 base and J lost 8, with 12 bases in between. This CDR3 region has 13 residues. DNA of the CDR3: TGTGCCAGCAGCTTAGAAGGGACGCCAAAGCAGTACTTC. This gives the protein CASSLEGTPKQYF. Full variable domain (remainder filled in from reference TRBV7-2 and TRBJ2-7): GAGVSQSPSNKVTEKGKDVELRCDPISGHTALYWYRQSLGQGLEFLIYFQGNSAPDKSGLPSDRFSAERTGGSVSTLTIQRTQQEDSAVYLCASSLEGTPKQYFGPGTRLTVT.

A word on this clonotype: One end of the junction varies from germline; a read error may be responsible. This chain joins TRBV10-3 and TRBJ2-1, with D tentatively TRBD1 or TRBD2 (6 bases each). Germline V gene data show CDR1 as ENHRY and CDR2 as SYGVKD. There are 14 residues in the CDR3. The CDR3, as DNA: TGTGCCGTCAGTGAGGGGGGCTCCTACAATGAGCAGTTCTTC. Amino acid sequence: CAVSEGGSYNEQFF.

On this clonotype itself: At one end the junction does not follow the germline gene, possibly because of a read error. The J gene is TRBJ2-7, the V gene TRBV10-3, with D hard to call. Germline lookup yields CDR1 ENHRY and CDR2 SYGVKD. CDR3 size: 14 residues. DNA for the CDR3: TGTGCCGTCAGTGACGGACGGAATTCCTACGAGCAGTACTTC. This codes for CAVSDGRNSYEQYF.

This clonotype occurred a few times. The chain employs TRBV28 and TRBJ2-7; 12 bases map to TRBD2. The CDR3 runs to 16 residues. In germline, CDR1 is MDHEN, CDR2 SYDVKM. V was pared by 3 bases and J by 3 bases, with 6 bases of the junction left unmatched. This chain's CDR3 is CASSLILAGGDYEQYF. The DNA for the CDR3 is TGTGCCAGCAGTTTGATACTAGCGGGAGGTGACTACGAGCAGTACTTC.

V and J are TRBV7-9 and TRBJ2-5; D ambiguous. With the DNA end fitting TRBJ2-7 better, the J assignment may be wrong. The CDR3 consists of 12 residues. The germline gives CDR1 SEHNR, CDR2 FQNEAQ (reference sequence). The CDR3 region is CASSFLSPEQYF. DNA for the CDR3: TGTGCCAGCAGCTTTCTCTCCCCCGAGCAGTACTTC.

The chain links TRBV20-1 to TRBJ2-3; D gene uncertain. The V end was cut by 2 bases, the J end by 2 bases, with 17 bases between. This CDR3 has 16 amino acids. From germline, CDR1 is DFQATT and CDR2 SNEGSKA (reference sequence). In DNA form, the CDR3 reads TGCAGTGCTAGAATGGTTGGCACCACGTCCACAGATACGCAGTATTTT. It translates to CSARMVGTTSTDTQYF.

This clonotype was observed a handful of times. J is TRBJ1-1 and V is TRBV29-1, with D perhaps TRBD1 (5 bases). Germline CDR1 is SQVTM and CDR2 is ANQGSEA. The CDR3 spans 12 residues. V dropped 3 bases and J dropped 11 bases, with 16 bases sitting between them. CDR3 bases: TGCAGCGTTGATAGGGACCTCAAGGCGGCTTTCTTT. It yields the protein CSVDRDLKAAFF.

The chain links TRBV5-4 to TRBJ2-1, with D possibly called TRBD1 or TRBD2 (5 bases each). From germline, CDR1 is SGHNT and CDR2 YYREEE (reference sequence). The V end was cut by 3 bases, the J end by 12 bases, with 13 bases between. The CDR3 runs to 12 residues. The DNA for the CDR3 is TGTGCCAGCAGCTGGGACGTCGGAGGGCAGTTCTTC. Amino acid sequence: CASSWDVGGQFF.

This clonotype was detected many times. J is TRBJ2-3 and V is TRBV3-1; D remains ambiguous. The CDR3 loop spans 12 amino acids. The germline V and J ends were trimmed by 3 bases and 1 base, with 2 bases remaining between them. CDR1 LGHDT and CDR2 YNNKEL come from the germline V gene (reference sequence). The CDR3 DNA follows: TGTGCCAGCAGCCACCGCACAGATACGCAGTATTTT. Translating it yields CASSHRTDTQYF.

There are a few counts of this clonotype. The CDR3 is CSARRAGGHEQFF. The CDR3, as DNA: TGCAGTGCCAGAAGGGCGGGAGGTCATGAGCAGTTCTTC. V is TRBV20-1 and J is TRBJ2-1; TRBD2 matches at 8 bases. There are 13 residues in the CDR3. The J segment lost 8 bases and the V segment lost 6 bases, leaving 9 bases of the junction unmatched. From germline, CDR1 is DFQATT and CDR2 SNEGSKA (reference sequence).

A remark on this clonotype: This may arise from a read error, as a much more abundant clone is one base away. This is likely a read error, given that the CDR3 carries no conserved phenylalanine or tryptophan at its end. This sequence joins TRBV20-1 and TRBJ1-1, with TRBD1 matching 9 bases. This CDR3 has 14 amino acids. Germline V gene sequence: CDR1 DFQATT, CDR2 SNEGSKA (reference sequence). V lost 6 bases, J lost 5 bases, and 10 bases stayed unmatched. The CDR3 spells CSAALQGAHTEAFL. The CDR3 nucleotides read TGCAGTGCCGCTCTACAGGGGGCGCATACTGAAGCTTTCCTT.

In nucleotides, the CDR3 is TGTGCCAGCGCCCTGGGGGGAGGTCAGCCCCAGCATTTT. As protein: CASALGGGQPQHF. The V and J genes are TRBV7-2 and TRBJ1-5, with D maybe TRBD1 (5 bases). The CDR3 contains 13 residues. With 8 bases removed from V and 6 bases from J, the gap between germline ends came to 14 bases. Germline CDR1 and CDR2: SGHTA and FQGNSA.

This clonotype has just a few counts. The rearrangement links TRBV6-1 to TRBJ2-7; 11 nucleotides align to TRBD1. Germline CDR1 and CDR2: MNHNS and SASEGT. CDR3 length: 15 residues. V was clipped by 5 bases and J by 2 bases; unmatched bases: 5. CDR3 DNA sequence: TGTGCCAGCAGTACCGGACAGGGGGCCACCTACGAGCAGTACTTC. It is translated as CASSTGQGATYEQYF.

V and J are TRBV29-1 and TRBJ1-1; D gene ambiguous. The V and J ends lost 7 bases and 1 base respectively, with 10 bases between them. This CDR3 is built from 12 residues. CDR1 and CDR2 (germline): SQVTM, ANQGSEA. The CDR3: CSAKTGNTEAFF. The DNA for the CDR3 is TGCAGCGCCAAAACGGGGAACACTGAAGCTTTCTTT. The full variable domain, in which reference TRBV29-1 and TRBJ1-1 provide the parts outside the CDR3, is SAVISQKPSRDICQRGTSLTIQCQVDSQVTMMFWYRQQPGQSLTLIATANQGSEATYESGFVIDKFPISRPNLTFSTLTVSNMSPEDSSIYLCSAKTGNTEAFFGQGTRLTVV.